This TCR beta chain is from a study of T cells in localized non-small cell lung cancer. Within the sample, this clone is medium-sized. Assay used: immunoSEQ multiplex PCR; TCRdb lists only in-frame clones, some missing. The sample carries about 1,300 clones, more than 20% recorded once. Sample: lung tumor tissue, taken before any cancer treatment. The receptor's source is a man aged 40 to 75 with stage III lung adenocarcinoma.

CDR3 sequence (DNA): TGTGCCAGCAGCTTACTTGGGACTAGCGGTACAGATACGCAGTATTTT. Protein sequence: CASSLLGTSGTDTQYF. The chain is built from TRBV11-3 and TRBJ2-3; 11 bases fit TRBD2. This CDR3 is built from 16 residues. Germline V gene sequence: CDR1 SGHNT, CDR2 YENEEA. Trimming at V came to 2 bases and at J to 3 bases, leaving 4 bases not matched to a gene. Using reference TRBV11-3 and TRBJ2-3 for the parts outside the CDR3, the full variable domain is EAGVVQSPRYKIIEKKQPVAFWCNPISGHNTLYWYLQNLGQGPELLIRYENEEAVDDSQLPKDRFSAERLKGVDSTLKIQPAELGDSAVYLCASSLLGTSGTDTQYFGPGTRLTVL.